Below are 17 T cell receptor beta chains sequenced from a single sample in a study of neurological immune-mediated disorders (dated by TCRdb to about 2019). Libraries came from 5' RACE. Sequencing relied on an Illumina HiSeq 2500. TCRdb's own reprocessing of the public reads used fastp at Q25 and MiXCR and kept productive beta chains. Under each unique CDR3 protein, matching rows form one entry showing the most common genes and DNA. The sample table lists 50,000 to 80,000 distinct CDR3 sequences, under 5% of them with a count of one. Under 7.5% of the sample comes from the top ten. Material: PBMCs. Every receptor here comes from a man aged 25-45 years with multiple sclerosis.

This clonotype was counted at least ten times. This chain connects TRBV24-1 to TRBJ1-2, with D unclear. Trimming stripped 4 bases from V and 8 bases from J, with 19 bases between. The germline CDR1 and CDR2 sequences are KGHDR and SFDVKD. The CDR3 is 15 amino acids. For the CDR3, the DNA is TGTGCCACCAGTGACGCAAGTGGACTTTCGGGAGGCTACACCTTC. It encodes CATSDASGLSGGYTF.

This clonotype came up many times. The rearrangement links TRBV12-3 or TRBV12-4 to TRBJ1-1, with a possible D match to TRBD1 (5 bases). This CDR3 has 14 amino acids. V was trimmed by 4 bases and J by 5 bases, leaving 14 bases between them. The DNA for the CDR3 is TGTGCCAGCAGTTGGGGACTCCCGGGGACTGAAGCTTTCTTT. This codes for CASSWGLPGTEAFF.

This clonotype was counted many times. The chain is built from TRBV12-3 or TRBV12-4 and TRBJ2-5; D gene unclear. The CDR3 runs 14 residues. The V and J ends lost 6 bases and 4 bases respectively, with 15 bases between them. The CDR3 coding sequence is TGTGCCAGCAGCCCCACACCCTGGGGAGAGACCCAGTACTTC. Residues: CASSPTPWGETQYF.

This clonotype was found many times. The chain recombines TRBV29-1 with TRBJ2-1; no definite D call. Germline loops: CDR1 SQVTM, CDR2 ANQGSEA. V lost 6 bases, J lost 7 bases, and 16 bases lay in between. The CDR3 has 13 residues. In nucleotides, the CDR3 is TGCAGCGTCCCTCTTGCCTATTTGAATGAGCAGTTCTTC. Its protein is CSVPLAYLNEQFF.

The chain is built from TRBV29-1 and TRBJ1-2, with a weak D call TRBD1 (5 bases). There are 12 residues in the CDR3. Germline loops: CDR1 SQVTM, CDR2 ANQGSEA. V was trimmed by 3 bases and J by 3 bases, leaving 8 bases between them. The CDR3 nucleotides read TGCAGCGTTGACAGGGCGCACTATGGCTACACCTTC. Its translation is CSVDRAHYGYTF.

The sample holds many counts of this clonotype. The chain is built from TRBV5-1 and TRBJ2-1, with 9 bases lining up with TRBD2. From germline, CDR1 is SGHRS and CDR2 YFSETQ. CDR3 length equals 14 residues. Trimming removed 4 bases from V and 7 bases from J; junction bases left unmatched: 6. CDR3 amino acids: CASSVAGGTNEQFF. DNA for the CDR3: TGCGCCAGCAGCGTGGCGGGGGGGACGAATGAGCAGTTCTTC. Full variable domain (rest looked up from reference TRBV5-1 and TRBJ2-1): KAGVTQTPRYLIKTRGQQVTLSCSPISGHRSVSWYQQTPGQGLQFLFEYFSETQRNKGNFPGRFSGRQFSNSRSEMNVSTLELGDSALYLCASSVAGGTNEQFFGPGTRLTVL.

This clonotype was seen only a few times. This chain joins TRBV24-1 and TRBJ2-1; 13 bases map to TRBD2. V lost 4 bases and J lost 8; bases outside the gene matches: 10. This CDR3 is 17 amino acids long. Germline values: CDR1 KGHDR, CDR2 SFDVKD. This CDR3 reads CATSDPGTSGEKDEQFF. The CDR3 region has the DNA TGTGCCACCAGTGACCCCGGGACTAGCGGGGAGAAGGATGAGCAGTTCTTC.

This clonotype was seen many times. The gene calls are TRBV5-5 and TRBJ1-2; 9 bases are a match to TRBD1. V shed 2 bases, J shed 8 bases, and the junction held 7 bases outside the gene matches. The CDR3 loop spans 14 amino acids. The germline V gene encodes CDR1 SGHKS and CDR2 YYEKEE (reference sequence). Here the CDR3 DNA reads TGTGCCAGCAGCTTCCCCGGGACAGGGAGGGGCTACACCTTC. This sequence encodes CASSFPGTGRGYTF.

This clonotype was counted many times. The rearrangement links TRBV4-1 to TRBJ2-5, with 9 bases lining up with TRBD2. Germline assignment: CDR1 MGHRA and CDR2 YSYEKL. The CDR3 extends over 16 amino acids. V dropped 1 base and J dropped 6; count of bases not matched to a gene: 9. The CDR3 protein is CASSQGLRGGRKTQYF. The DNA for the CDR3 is TGCGCCAGCAGCCAAGGATTGCGGGGGGGCAGAAAGACCCAGTACTTC.

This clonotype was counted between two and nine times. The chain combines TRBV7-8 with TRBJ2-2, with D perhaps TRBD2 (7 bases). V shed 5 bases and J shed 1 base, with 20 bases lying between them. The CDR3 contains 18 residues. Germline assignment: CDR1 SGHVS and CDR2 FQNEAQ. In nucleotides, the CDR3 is TGTGCCAGCAGCACCGGGGGGAGGAGGGGGATGAACACCGGGGAGCTGTTTTTT. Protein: CASSTGGRRGMNTGELFF.

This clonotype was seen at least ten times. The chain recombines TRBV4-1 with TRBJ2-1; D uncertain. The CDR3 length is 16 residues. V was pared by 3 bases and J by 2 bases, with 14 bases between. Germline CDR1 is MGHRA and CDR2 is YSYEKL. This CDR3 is CASSQADLFTYNEQFF. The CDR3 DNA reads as TGCGCCAGCAGCCAGGCCGACTTGTTTACCTACAATGAGCAGTTCTTC.

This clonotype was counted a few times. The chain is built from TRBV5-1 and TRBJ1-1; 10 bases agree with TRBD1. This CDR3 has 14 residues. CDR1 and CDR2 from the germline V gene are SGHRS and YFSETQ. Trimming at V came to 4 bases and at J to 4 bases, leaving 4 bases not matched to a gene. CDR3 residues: CASSEGDRGTEAFF. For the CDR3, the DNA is TGCGCCAGCAGCGAAGGGGACAGGGGCACTGAAGCTTTCTTT.

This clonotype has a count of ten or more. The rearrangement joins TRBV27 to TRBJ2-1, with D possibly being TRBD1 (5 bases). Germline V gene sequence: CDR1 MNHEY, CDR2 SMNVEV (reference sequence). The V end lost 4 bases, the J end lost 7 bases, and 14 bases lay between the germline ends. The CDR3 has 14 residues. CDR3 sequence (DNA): TGTGCCAGCAGTTACTCTCGACAGAGTAATGAGCAGTTCTTC. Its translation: CASSYSRQSNEQFF.

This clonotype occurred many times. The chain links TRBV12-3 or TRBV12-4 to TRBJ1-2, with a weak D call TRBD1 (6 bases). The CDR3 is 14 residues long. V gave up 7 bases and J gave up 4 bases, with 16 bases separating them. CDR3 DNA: TGTGCCAGCATTCCCTCGGGGGGCGCCTATGGCTACACCTTC. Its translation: CASIPSGGAYGYTF.

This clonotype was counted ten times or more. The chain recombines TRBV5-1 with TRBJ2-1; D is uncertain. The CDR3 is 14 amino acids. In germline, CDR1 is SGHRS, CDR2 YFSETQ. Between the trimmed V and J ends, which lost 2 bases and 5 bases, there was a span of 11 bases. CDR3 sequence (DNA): TGCGCCAGCAGCTTTGAGGCCGGAGACAATGAGCAGTTCTTC. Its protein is CASSFEAGDNEQFF.

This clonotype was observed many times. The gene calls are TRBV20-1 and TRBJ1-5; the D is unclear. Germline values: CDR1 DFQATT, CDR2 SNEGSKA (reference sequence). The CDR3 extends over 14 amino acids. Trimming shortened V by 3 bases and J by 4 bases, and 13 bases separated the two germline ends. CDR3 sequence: CSARDRTGNQPQHF. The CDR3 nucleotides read TGCAGTGCTAGGGACCGGACGGGTAATCAGCCCCAGCATTTT.

The CDR3 region is CASSLTPQGDGYTF. The CDR3 DNA reads TGTGCCAGCAGCTTAACACCCCAGGGTGACGGGTACACCTTC. V gene TRBV7-3 combines with J gene TRBJ1-2; TRBD1 is a possible D gene (5 bases). The germline V gene encodes CDR1 SGHTA and CDR2 FQGTGA. V was cut by 0 bases and J by 11 bases, with 16 bases left in between. The CDR3 contains 14 residues.